These 29 T cell receptor beta chains share one sample of origin, sequenced in a study of blood T cell repertoires in COVID-19. Sequenced by immunoSEQ multiplex PCR; TCRdb stores in-frame clones only, minus some. The data contain 200,000 or so clones, around 90% of them seen just once; the ten biggest clones take up approximately 3.5%. Sequenced material: PBMCs or T cells enriched from blood (not recorded which). The receptor set was obtained from a woman under 40 who had been exposed to COVID-19.

The V gene is TRBV28, the J gene TRBJ2-7; 7 bases are a match to TRBD2. J gave up 0 bases and V 0 bases, and 2 bases lay outside the gene matches. The CDR3 runs 15 residues. The germline V gene encodes CDR1 MDHEN and CDR2 SYDVKM. The CDR3 nucleotides are TGTGCCAGCAGTTTATGGGGGGGGTCCTCCTACGAGCAGTACTTC. Protein sequence: CASSLWGGSSYEQYF.

The V and J genes are TRBV5-1 and TRBJ1-2; D may be TRBD1 (6 bases). Trimming removed 3 bases at V and 0 bases at J, with 12 bases between. The CDR3 consists of 15 residues. Germline CDR1 reads SGHRS; CDR2 reads YFSETQ. CDR3 residues: CASSSLTGANYGYTF. The CDR3, as DNA: TGCGCCAGCAGCTCCTTGACAGGAGCTAACTATGGCTACACCTTC.

The V call is TRBV3-1 (or the pseudogene TRBV3-2), the J call TRBJ1-5; 10 bases map to TRBD1. J lost 6 bases, V lost 5 bases, and 7 bases had no gene match. Germline CDR1 and CDR2: LGHDT and YNNKEL (reference sequence). This CDR3 comprises 15 residues. CDR3 sequence (DNA): TGTGCCAGCAGCGGGACAGGGGTCGGTAGTCAGCCCCAGCATTTT. Translated, it gives CASSGTGVGSQPQHF.

The V call is TRBV10-3, the J call TRBJ2-7; TRBD1 matches 8 bases. V lost 5 bases and J lost 2; bases outside the gene matches: 5. Germline lookup yields CDR1 ENHRY and CDR2 SYGVKD. CDR3 length equals 14 residues. The CDR3 nucleotides read TGTGCCATCAGTAGACAGGGGCCTACCTACGAGCAGTACTTC. Translating it yields CAISRQGPTYEQYF.

The chain joins TRBV14 to TRBJ2-1, with 11 bases matching TRBD2. The junction had 13 bases not matched to a gene; V was cut back by 3 bases and J by 3 bases. Germline V CDR1 and CDR2: SGHDN, FVKESK. The CDR3 is made up of 19 amino acids. CDR3 sequence: CASSHLSSGRPPLYNEQFF. CDR3 DNA: TGTGCCAGCAGCCATTTGTCTAGCGGGAGGCCCCCTCTCTACAATGAGCAGTTCTTC.

V is TRBV15 and J is TRBJ2-1; 7 bases are a match to TRBD2. The V segment lost 2 bases and the J segment 0 bases; nucleotides outside the gene matches: 4. The CDR3 consists of 16 residues. CDR1 LNHNV and CDR2 YYDKDF come from the germline V gene (reference sequence). For the CDR3, the DNA is TGTGCCACCAGCAGATCCAGGACTAGCTCCTACAATGAGCAGTTCTTC. Protein: CATSRSRTSSYNEQFF. The variable domain in full, with the rest retrieved from reference TRBV15 and TRBJ2-1, is DAMVIQNPRYQVTQFGKPVTLSCSQTLNHNVMYWYQQKSSQAPKLLFHYYDKDFNNEADTPDNFQSRRPNTSFCFLDIRSPGLGDTAMYLCATSRSRTSSYNEQFFGPGTRLTVL.

The rearrangement joins TRBV6-1 to TRBJ1-5; TRBD1 aligns across 10 bases. CDR1 and CDR2 (germline): MNHNS, SASEGT. This CDR3 contains 14 residues. The trim removed 3 bases at V and 6 bases at J, leaving 2 bases unmatched. Here the CDR3 reads CASSDGTGVQPQHF. DNA for the CDR3: TGTGCCAGCAGTGACGGGACAGGGGTTCAGCCCCAGCATTTT.

This chain links TRBV30 with TRBJ2-7, with a possible D match to TRBD1 (5 bases). This CDR3 is 12 amino acids long. Trimming stripped 7 bases from V and 2 bases from J, with 12 bases between. In germline, CDR1 is GTSNPN, CDR2 SVGIG (reference sequence). The CDR3 loop is CASAREPYEQYF. For the CDR3, the DNA is TGTGCCTCCGCCAGGGAACCCTACGAGCAGTACTTC.

The chain links TRBV12-3 or TRBV12-4 to TRBJ1-2; a possible D gene is TRBD1 (5 bases). The CDR3 has 13 amino acids. The ends were cut back, 3 bases at V and 4 bases at J, with 9 bases in the middle. This CDR3 is CASSFGGGYGYTF. In DNA form, the CDR3 reads TGTGCCAGCAGTTTCGGGGGAGGCTATGGCTACACCTTC.

This chain uses TRBV7-9 with TRBJ2-7, with D possibly matching TRBD1 (5 bases). The CDR3 has 13 amino acids. The V gene's germline CDR1 is SEHNR and CDR2 FQNEAQ (reference sequence). The V end was cut by 2 bases, the J end by 3 bases, with 8 bases between. In nucleotides, the CDR3 is TGTGCCAGCAGCTTATCAGGGTACTACGAGCAGTACTTC. It yields the protein CASSLSGYYEQYF.

The CDR3 protein is CASRDSPPSYEQYF. The CDR3 DNA reads as TGTGCCAGCCGCGACTCGCCACCCTCCTACGAGCAGTACTTC. The chain combines TRBV6-5 with TRBJ2-7; D remains unclear. The germline V gene has CDR1 MNHEY and CDR2 SVGAGI. CDR3 length equals 14 residues. V dropped 8 bases and J dropped 0 bases, with 14 bases sitting between them.

This clone has more than one count but fewer than ten. V is TRBV7-8 and J is TRBJ1-1, with D unclear. CDR1 SGHVS and CDR2 FQNEAQ come from the germline V gene. This CDR3 contains 14 residues. The V end was cut by 2 bases, the J end by 1 base, with 8 bases between. The CDR3 DNA sequence: TGTGCCAGCAGCTTATCCCCAGAGAACACTGAAGCTTTCTTT. Its protein is CASSLSPENTEAFF.

This clone was counted once. The chain has TRBV4-1 and TRBJ2-3, with TRBD2 matching 9 bases. Germline V lookup: CDR1 MGHRA, CDR2 YSYEKL. V gave up 1 base and J gave up 0 bases; unmatched junction bases: 8. The CDR3 is 18 amino acids. The CDR3 nucleotides are TGCGCCAGCAGCCAAGTGTGGCGCGCGGGAGGGAGCACAGATACGCAGTATTTT. This translates into CASSQVWRAGGSTDTQYF.

The chain has TRBV15 and TRBJ2-1; the D gene is possibly TRBD2 (6 bases). The CDR3 has 14 residues. CDR1 is LNHNV, CDR2 YYDKDF, per germline (reference sequence). The ends were cut back, 1 base at V and 6 bases at J, with 10 bases in the middle. CDR3: CATSRGDSRNEQFF. The CDR3 coding sequence is TGTGCCACCAGCAGAGGGGACTCACGCAATGAGCAGTTCTTC.

The chain joins TRBV14 to TRBJ1-2; no reliable D call. Germline CDR1 SGHDN, CDR2 FVKESK. V lost 2 bases to trimming and J lost 7 bases, with 11 bases between them. The CDR3 contains 13 residues. CDR3 sequence (DNA): TGTGCCAGCAGCCAAATCCGAGGTCCTGGCTACACCTTC. It encodes CASSQIRGPGYTF.

This clone turned up a few times. This chain links TRBV12-5 with TRBJ1-1; a weak D match, TRBD1 (5 bases). Trimming left V 2 bases short and J 2 bases short, with 12 bases between. The CDR3 spans 15 residues. Looked up from germline, CDR1 is LGHNT and CDR2 is FRNRAP. The CDR3 nucleotides are TGTGCTAGTGGTTTGATGCGACAGATAAACACTGAAGCTTTCTTT. It specifies CASGLMRQINTEAFF.

This CDR3 is CASSPRGGAETQYF. CDR3 nucleotides: TGTGCCAGCTCACCACGCGGGGGTGCGGAGACCCAGTACTTC. The chain recombines TRBV18 with TRBJ2-5, with TRBD2 matching over 7 bases. In germline, CDR1 is KGHSH, CDR2 LQKENI. The CDR3 has 14 amino acids. The V gene end was trimmed by 1 base and the J gene end by 5 bases; junction bases not matched to a gene: 4.

The V gene is TRBV12-3 or TRBV12-4, the J gene TRBJ2-1; 8 bases agree with TRBD1. The V gene end was trimmed by 11 bases and the J gene end by 8 bases; junction bases not matched to a gene: 8. The CDR3 is 12 amino acids. The DNA of the CDR3 is TGTGCCTCCTCGGACAGGGTCTATGAGCAGTTCTTC. Translated, it gives CASSDRVYEQFF.

The genes are TRBV30 and TRBJ2-1, with 11 bases matching TRBD1. CDR3 length: 14 amino acids. V lost 8 bases to trimming and J lost 2 bases; unmatched junction nucleotides: 5. From germline, CDR1 is GTSNPN and CDR2 SVGIG (reference sequence). The CDR3, as DNA: TGTGCCGGCCGGACAGGGGGCGCCTACAATGAGCAGTTCTTC. It codes for CAGRTGGAYNEQFF.

This clone has just one count. The rearrangement uses TRBV3-1 (or the pseudogene TRBV3-2) and TRBJ1-1; D is unresolved. Trimming left V 6 bases short and J 7 bases short, with 9 bases between. Germline V gene sequence: CDR1 LGHDT, CDR2 YNNKEL (reference sequence). This CDR3 spans 11 amino acids. The CDR3 coding sequence is TGTGCCAGCAGTCAAACCAGTGAAGCTTTCTTT. Translation gives CASSQTSEAFF.

The chain combines TRBV4-1 with TRBJ2-3; 12 positions match TRBD2. Germline values: CDR1 MGHRA, CDR2 YSYEKL. Trimming cost V 4 bases and J 2 bases; bases outside gene matches: 10. The CDR3 has 18 residues. The CDR3 sequence: CASSPGKTSGRHTDTQYF. The CDR3 DNA is TGCGCCAGCAGCCCTGGGAAGACTAGCGGGAGACACACAGATACGCAGTATTTT.

The CDR3 is CASGLVVRDRGQQPQHF. The CDR3 bases are TGTGCTAGTGGTTTGGTAGTCCGAGACAGGGGCCAACAGCCCCAGCATTTT. The chain is built from TRBV12-5 and TRBJ1-5; 8 bases agree with TRBD1. CDR1 LGHNT and CDR2 FRNRAP come from the germline V gene. V lost 0 bases to trimming and J lost 7 bases; unmatched junction nucleotides: 11. This CDR3 is built from 17 residues.

V and J are TRBV6-4 and TRBJ2-2; D gene uncertain. Trimming removed 3 bases from V and 2 bases from J, with 4 bases in between. Looked up from germline, CDR1 is MRHNA and CDR2 is SNTAGT. The CDR3 contains 13 residues. DNA of the CDR3: TGTGCCAGCAGTGAGACTAACACCGGGGAGCTGTTTTTT. Translation gives CASSETNTGELFF.

The chain joins TRBV27 to TRBJ1-5; a possible D gene is TRBD1 (6 bases). V lost 6 bases and J 7 bases, leaving 16 bases between the germline ends. The CDR3 length is 14 residues. Germline V gives CDR1 MNHEY, CDR2 SMNVEV (reference sequence). CDR3 region: CASRGNRVSQPQHF. The CDR3 DNA sequence: TGTGCCAGCAGAGGGAACAGGGTCAGCCAGCCCCAGCATTTT.

This clone has only a few counts. The CDR3 sequence is CSVEVAAYEQYF. CDR3 DNA sequence: TGCAGCGTTGAAGTAGCGGCCTACGAGCAGTACTTC. This chain connects TRBV29-1 to TRBJ2-7, with a weak D call TRBD2 (6 bases). Germline V gene lookup returns CDR1 SQVTM and CDR2 ANQGSEA. This CDR3 is 12 amino acids long. V was cut by 1 base and J by 2 bases, with 6 bases left in between.

This chain joins TRBV2 and TRBJ1-2, with 9 positions matching TRBD1. Germline CDR1 is SNHLY and CDR2 is FYNNEI. The junction had 5 bases not matched to a gene; V was cut back by 6 bases and J by 6 bases. The CDR3 runs to 13 residues. CDR3 region: CASRLDRGNGYTF. The CDR3 DNA is TGTGCCAGCAGACTCGACAGGGGGAATGGCTACACCTTC. The whole variable domain, remainder taken from reference TRBV2 and TRBJ1-2, is EPEVTQTPSHQVTQMGQEVILRCVPISNHLYFYWYRQILGQKVEFLVSFYNNEISEKSEIFDDQFSVERPDGSNFTLKIRSTKLEDSAMYFCASRLDRGNGYTFGSGTRLTVV.

The rearrangement links TRBV3-1 (or the pseudogene TRBV3-2) to TRBJ2-3; 10 bases agree with TRBD2. From germline, CDR1 is LGHDT and CDR2 YNNKEL (reference sequence). The CDR3 has 17 residues. V gave up 2 bases and J gave up 5 bases; unmatched junction bases: 10. In nucleotides, the CDR3 is TGTGCCAGCAGCCAATTTACCGGGACTAGCGATGGAGATACGCAGTATTTT. Its translation is CASSQFTGTSDGDTQYF.

This clone appeared a few times. J is TRBJ2-1 and V is TRBV4-1, with D possibly TRBD2 on 6 matching bases. V was cut by 4 bases and J by 8 bases, with 6 bases left in between. The germline V gene has CDR1 MGHRA and CDR2 YSYEKL. There are 11 residues in the CDR3. The CDR3 nucleotides are TGCGCCAGCAGCCGGGAGGATGAGCAGTTCTTC. It yields the protein CASSREDEQFF.

This sequence joins TRBV19 and TRBJ1-5; no firm D call. CDR1 and CDR2 (germline): LNHDA, SQIVND (reference sequence). CDR3 size: 16 residues. Between the trimmed V and J ends, which lost 3 bases and 7 bases, there was a span of 19 bases. The CDR3 nucleotides are TGTGCCAGTAGTATCTCCCCTTCGACGGGGAGGCAGCCCCAGCATTTT. Translation gives CASSISPSTGRQPQHF.